Listed here are 32 T cell receptor beta chains from one sample, sequenced in a study of T-cell memory formation after mild COVID-19. TCRdb re-called the 5' RACE reads with MiXCR, one entry per CDR3 protein. This table has 300,000 to 400,000 distinct CDR3 sequences, approximately 15% appearing once. The sample taken for sequencing was PBMCs or a T cell subset sorted from them (not recorded which). The origin of the receptors is a man in his late teens or twenties who had mild COVID-19 (a few samples of this study predate the infection). Cell type and time point are not known.

The V gene is TRBV6-6, the J gene TRBJ1-1, with D perhaps TRBD1 (5 bases). V was pared by 1 base and J by 1 base, with 10 bases between. Germline CDR1 and CDR2: MNHNY and SVGAGI (reference sequence). The CDR3 extends over 15 amino acids. DNA of the CDR3: TGTGCCAGCAGTTACTTAGGCGGGACGAACACTGAAGCTTTCTTT. This codes for CASSYLGGTNTEAFF.

This clonotype was seen a few times. The chain couples TRBV4-2 to TRBJ2-2; tentative D call: TRBD2 (6 bases). Per the germline V gene, CDR1 is LGHNA and CDR2 is YNFKEQ. Trimming stripped 6 bases from V and 1 base from J, with 12 bases between. The CDR3 length is 15 residues. DNA of the CDR3: TGTGCCAGCAGGCCTATGCGGGGGAACACCGGGGAGCTGTTTTTT. Protein: CASRPMRGNTGELFF.

V gene TRBV6-5 combines with J gene TRBJ2-1; D is possibly TRBD2 (5 bases). CDR1 MNHEY and CDR2 SVGAGI come from the germline V gene. V gave up 3 bases and J gave up 7 bases, with 10 bases separating them. The CDR3 runs 13 residues. This CDR3 is CASSYRSGNEQFF. The CDR3 nucleotides read TGTGCCAGCAGTTATCGTTCGGGGAATGAGCAGTTCTTC.

There are a few counts of this clonotype. This chain connects TRBV6-6 to TRBJ2-1; 10 positions match TRBD2. The ends lost 1 base at V and 7 bases at J; junction bases unmatched: 7. Looked up from germline, CDR1 is MNHNY and CDR2 is SVGAGI (reference sequence). The CDR3 length is 16 residues. The chain's CDR3 is CASSYYRAGGLNEQFF. In DNA, the CDR3 is TGTGCCAGCAGTTACTACCGAGCGGGGGGGCTTAATGAGCAGTTCTTC.

This clonotype was recorded a few times. This CDR3 is CATSDRDCRYEQYV. The CDR3 DNA sequence: TGTGCCACCAGTGATCGGGACTGTCGCTACGAGCAGTACGTC. The chain couples TRBV24-1 to TRBJ2-7; D may be TRBD2 (6 bases). This CDR3 has 14 amino acids. The germline V gene encodes CDR1 KGHDR and CDR2 SFDVKD. With 3 bases removed from V and 3 bases from J, the gap between germline ends came to 11 bases.

The chain has TRBV20-1 and TRBJ2-4; 7 bases fit TRBD2. The CDR3 contains 13 residues. Germline loops: CDR1 DFQATT, CDR2 SNEGSKA (reference sequence). Trimming cost V 5 bases and J 5 bases; bases outside gene matches: 6. The CDR3, as DNA: TGCAGTGCTGCCTGGGGGGGAGAAAACATTCAGTACTTC. Translation: CSAAWGGENIQYF.

The rearrangement uses TRBV5-1 and TRBJ2-6; no clear D gene. CDR1 is SGHRS, CDR2 YFSETQ, per germline. V was pared by 6 bases and J by 6 bases, with 13 bases between. This CDR3 region has 14 residues. The CDR3 sequence: CASTPPSQANVLTF. The DNA of the CDR3 is TGCGCCAGCACCCCCCCCTCGCAGGCCAACGTCCTGACTTTC.

This clonotype was observed many times. The chain carries TRBV5-1 and TRBJ1-2; possibly TRBD1 for D (6 bases). CDR3 size: 14 residues. The V end was cut by 1 base, the J end by 8 bases, with 15 bases between. The germline V gene encodes CDR1 SGHRS and CDR2 YFSETQ. The CDR3 region is CASSLRGGREGYTF. CDR3 in DNA: TGCGCCAGCAGCTTGAGGGGGGGGCGCGAGGGCTACACCTTC.

The CDR3 reads CASSAGQGFTEAFF. The CDR3 DNA is TGTGCCAGCAGTGCGGGACAGGGGTTCACTGAAGCTTTCTTT. The chain recombines TRBV12-3 or TRBV12-4 with TRBJ1-1, with TRBD1 matching 10 bases. V shed 5 bases, J shed 4 bases, and the junction held 4 bases outside the gene matches. This CDR3 is 14 amino acids long.

The V and J genes are TRBV29-1 and TRBJ1-5; no clear D gene. This CDR3 is 14 amino acids long. The V and J ends lost 6 bases and 2 bases respectively, with 14 bases between them. Germline V CDR1 and CDR2: SQVTM, ANQGSEA. The CDR3 region is CSVAHGRGNQPQHF. The CDR3, as DNA: TGCAGCGTGGCCCACGGCCGTGGCAATCAGCCCCAGCATTTT.

A few counts support this clonotype. V usage is TRBV4-2 and J usage is TRBJ1-1; no clear D. This CDR3 is built from 15 residues. CDR1 and CDR2 (germline): LGHNA, YNFKEQ. Trimming stripped 1 base from V and 0 bases from J, with 9 bases between. The CDR3 sequence is CASSQALFLNTEAFF. The CDR3 DNA is TGTGCCAGCAGCCAAGCTCTGTTTTTGAACACTGAAGCTTTCTTT.

This clonotype was observed a few times. The chain uses TRBV7-6 and TRBJ2-7, with D possibly TRBD1 on 6 matching bases. The CDR3 loop spans 13 amino acids. Trimming removed 4 bases from V and 3 bases from J, with 10 bases in between. Germline V gene sequence: CDR1 SGHVS, CDR2 FNYEAQ. CDR3 amino acids: CASSSGVLYEQYF. The CDR3 DNA follows: TGTGCCAGCAGCTCAGGGGTTCTCTACGAGCAGTACTTC. The complete variable domain, with remaining parts taken from reference TRBV7-6 and TRBJ2-7, reads GAGVSQSPRYKVTKRGQDVALRCDPISGHVSLYWYRQALGQGPEFLTYFNYEAQQDKSGLPNDRFSAERPEGSISTLTIQRTEQRDSAMYRCASSSGVLYEQYFGPGTRLTVT.

The chain recombines TRBV6-1 with TRBJ2-1; TRBD2 is a possible D gene (5 bases). The CDR3 spans 16 residues. Trimming shortened V by 11 bases and J by 0 bases, and 20 bases separated the two germline ends. Germline CDR1 reads MNHNS; CDR2 reads SASEGT. The CDR3, as DNA: TGTGCCGCGCATTTACAGAGGGTTAGCTCCTACAATGAGCAGTTCTTC. It is translated as CAAHLQRVSSYNEQFF.

Only a few counts were recorded for this clonotype. The V gene is TRBV7-2, the J gene TRBJ1-5, with D maybe TRBD1 (5 bases). Germline CDR1 and CDR2: SGHTA and FQGNSA. With 7 bases removed from V and 3 bases from J, the gap between germline ends came to 13 bases. This CDR3 spans 14 amino acids. This chain's CDR3 is CASTPGQSNQPQHF. As DNA, the CDR3 is TGTGCCAGCACTCCGGGGCAGTCCAATCAGCCCCAGCATTTT.

This clonotype came up a few times. The DNA of the CDR3 is TGTGCCAGCAAAGTGGAGGCGCAAGGCACTGAAGCTTTCTTT. This codes for CASKVEAQGTEAFF. The chain carries TRBV6-2 or TRBV6-3 and TRBJ1-1; D not certain. Trimming stripped 7 bases from V and 4 bases from J, with 16 bases between. Germline V gives CDR1 MNHEY, CDR2 SVGEGT. The CDR3 length is 14 residues.

J is TRBJ2-3 and V is TRBV6-2 or TRBV6-3; D not resolved. The ends were cut back, 2 bases at V and 1 base at J, with 7 bases in the middle. CDR3 length equals 14 residues. From germline, CDR1 is MNHEY and CDR2 SVGEGT. The CDR3 loop is CASSYLERTDTQYF. CDR3 nucleotides: TGTGCCAGCAGTTACCTCGAGCGCACAGATACGCAGTATTTT.

This clonotype has more than one count but fewer than ten. The chain has TRBV9 and TRBJ2-6; maybe TRBD2 (5 bases). Trimming stripped 2 bases from V and 0 bases from J, with 12 bases between. This CDR3 spans 17 amino acids. CDR1 and CDR2 (germline): SGDLS, YYNGEE. CDR3 in DNA: TGTGCCAGCAGCGTCGAACCCCGGGGCTCTGGGGCCAACGTCCTGACTTTC. This sequence encodes CASSVEPRGSGANVLTF.

The V call is TRBV6-2 or TRBV6-3, the J call TRBJ1-2; D call uncertain. There are 11 residues in the CDR3. The germline V gene has CDR1 MNHEY and CDR2 SVGEGT. Trimming removed 4 bases from V and 8 bases from J, with 8 bases in between. CDR3 region: CASSFGVGYTF. CDR3 bases: TGTGCCAGCAGTTTTGGTGTGGGCTACACCTTC.

V is TRBV20-1 and J is TRBJ1-2; no clear D. Germline V CDR1 and CDR2: DFQATT, SNEGSKA (reference sequence). Trimming left V 0 bases short and J 7 bases short, with 15 bases between. The CDR3 runs 14 residues. CDR3 in amino acids: CSARDLGSSAGYTF. For the CDR3, the DNA is TGCAGTGCTAGAGATCTTGGCAGTTCTGCTGGCTACACCTTC.

This clonotype was detected only a few times. The rearrangement joins TRBV4-1 to TRBJ1-4, with TRBD1 matching over 9 bases. The CDR3 is made up of 15 amino acids. The ends lost 4 bases at V and 6 bases at J; junction bases unmatched: 6. Germline V gene lookup returns CDR1 MGHRA and CDR2 YSYEKL. CDR3 residues: CASSPTGGFYEKLFF. CDR3 bases: TGCGCCAGCAGCCCGACAGGGGGGTTTTATGAAAAACTGTTTTTT.

This clonotype was picked up many times. V usage is TRBV12-3 or TRBV12-4 and J usage is TRBJ2-5; possibly TRBD1 for D (6 bases). Trimming pared 5 bases from V and 9 bases from J, leaving 22 bases between. This CDR3 comprises 15 residues. The CDR3 DNA is TGTGCCAGCAGTCCATCCCCCGGACAGACTGATTCCCAGTACTTC. It codes for CASSPSPGQTDSQYF.

This clonotype was seen at least ten times. The genes are TRBV4-2 and TRBJ2-5, with a possible D match to TRBD1 (5 bases). Germline V gene lookup returns CDR1 LGHNA and CDR2 YNFKEQ. The CDR3 runs to 13 residues. V gave up 5 bases and J gave up 0 bases, with 7 bases separating them. The CDR3 bases are TGTGCCAGCAGCTGGGGCTACCAAGAGACCCAGTACTTC. Translated, it gives CASSWGYQETQYF.

This clonotype has more than one count but fewer than ten. The chain links TRBV28 to TRBJ1-3; D is perhaps TRBD1 (6 bases). The germline V gene encodes CDR1 MDHEN and CDR2 SYDVKM. This CDR3 has 14 amino acids. Between the trimmed V and J ends, which lost 8 bases and 0 bases, there was a span of 11 bases. CDR3 in DNA: TGTGCCAGCCGGGACACCAACTCTGGAAACACCATATATTTT. Translated, it gives CASRDTNSGNTIYF.

This clonotype was seen a few times. CDR3 DNA: TGTGCCAGCAGTTCCACAATCCGGGACAGACGACCGGGGCAGCCCCAGCATTTT. This codes for CASSSTIRDRRPGQPQHF. V gene TRBV27 combines with J gene TRBJ1-5; 7 bases are a match to TRBD1. V dropped 4 bases and J dropped 7; count of bases not matched to a gene: 19. Germline assignment: CDR1 MNHEY and CDR2 SMNVEV (reference sequence). CDR3 size: 18 residues.

This clonotype was counted between two and nine times. V gene TRBV7-9 combines with J gene TRBJ2-5; weak D call: TRBD2 (5 bases). The germline V and J ends were trimmed by 2 bases and 4 bases, with 20 bases remaining between them. Germline CDR1 and CDR2: SEHNR and FQNEAQ (reference sequence). This CDR3 is 17 amino acids long. In DNA form, the CDR3 reads TGTGCCAGCAGCTTATTCCGGGGTGGGGTGGATTCAGAGACCCAGTACTTC. It yields the protein CASSLFRGGVDSETQYF. Full variable domain (rest looked up from reference TRBV7-9 and TRBJ2-5): DTGVSQNPRHKITKRGQNVTFRCDPISEHNRLYWYRQTLGQGPEFLTYFQNEAQLEKSRLLSDRFSAERPKGSFSTLEIQRTEQGDSAMYLCASSLFRGGVDSETQYFGPGTRLLVL.

This clonotype was counted between two and nine times. This sequence joins TRBV28 and TRBJ2-3, with D uncertain. V lost 7 bases, J lost 2 bases, and 4 bases lay in between. The CDR3 extends over 11 amino acids. The germline gives CDR1 MDHEN, CDR2 SYDVKM. Here the CDR3 reads CASINTDTQYF. The CDR3 DNA is TGTGCCAGCATCAACACAGATACGCAGTATTTT.

This clonotype was seen more than once but under ten times. The CDR3 region has the DNA TGTGCCAGCGGGAGGCAGGGACAGGGGGTCTACGAGCAGTACTTC. Translating gives CASGRQGQGVYEQYF. The chain couples TRBV7-9 to TRBJ2-7; 11 bases map to TRBD1. The J segment lost 3 bases and the V segment lost 8 bases, leaving 9 bases of the junction unmatched. Germline assignment: CDR1 SEHNR and CDR2 FQNEAQ (reference sequence). This CDR3 comprises 15 residues.

The V gene is TRBV7-9, the J gene TRBJ1-3, with D tentatively TRBD1 (6 bases). The CDR3 has 14 amino acids. The V end lost 6 bases, the J end lost 8 bases, and 17 bases lay between the germline ends. CDR1 and CDR2 from the germline V gene are SEHNR and FQNEAQ (reference sequence). CDR3 amino acids: CASRGGQGTDTIYF. For the CDR3, the DNA is TGTGCCAGCAGGGGGGGGCAGGGAACGGACACCATATATTTT.

V and J are TRBV6-2 or TRBV6-3 and TRBJ2-2, with unresolved D. V was trimmed by 4 bases and J by 7 bases, leaving 10 bases between them. The CDR3 sequence is 13 residues long. Germline values: CDR1 MNHEY, CDR2 SVGEGT. CDR3 loop: CASSFALGGELFF. The CDR3 coding sequence is TGTGCCAGCAGTTTCGCCCTCGGCGGGGAGCTGTTTTTT.

V and J are TRBV7-6 and TRBJ2-1; 9 nucleotides align to TRBD2. The J segment lost 2 bases and the V segment lost 1 base, leaving 3 bases of the junction unmatched. The CDR3 runs 16 residues. Germline V gene data show CDR1 as SGHVS and CDR2 as FNYEAQ. CDR3: CASSLGGGGAYNEQFF. CDR3 DNA: TGTGCCAGCAGCTTAGGAGGCGGGGGGGCCTACAATGAGCAGTTCTTC.

This clonotype was seen a few times. The V and J genes are TRBV12-3 or TRBV12-4 and TRBJ2-7; 7 nucleotides line up with TRBD1. The CDR3 runs 11 residues. V lost 6 bases and J lost 9; bases outside the gene matches: 5. In DNA, the CDR3 is TGTGCCAGCAGGACAACAGGGGTGCAGTACTTC. As protein: CASRTTGVQYF.

In regard to this clonotype: No conserved phenylalanine or tryptophan is present at the end of the CDR3, so a read error is the likely explanation. The limits of the CDR3 on the DNA are not certain, so only TCRdb's listed CDR3 is given. This chain uses TRBV7-3 with TRBJ1-6. The CDR3 is 10 residues long, ends included. Germline CDR1 SGHTA, CDR2 FQGTGA. CDR3 in amino acids: CASSPRTAGL.